One sample yielded the 15 T cell receptor beta chains listed below, sequenced in a study of T cells in Graves' hyperthyroidism and ophthalmopathy (dated by TCRdb to between 2018 and 2021). To prepare the library, multiplex PCR was applied. TCRdb names Illumina HiSeq 2000 as the instrument used. TCR beta CDR3 regions were amplified from RNA transcripts. A first-round RT-PCR of the TCR CDR3 used the HTBI primer set with the Qiagen OneStep RT-PCR kit. TCRdb reprocessed the public reads (quality trimming at Q25 with fastp, clone calling with MiXCR) and kept in-frame beta chains. A single entry per CDR3 protein holds the most common genes and DNA from its merged rows. The sample table contains approximately 610,000 distinct CDR3 sequences; only one count was recorded for roughly 15% of them. The ten largest clones represent around 4% of the sample. Material: blood. Receptor source: a woman aged 40 to 50 with Graves' ophthalmopathy.

This clonotype was seen a few times. The rearrangement joins TRBV28 to TRBJ2-1; 9 bases agree with TRBD2. The length of the CDR3 is 19 residues. V was clipped by 3 bases and J by 0 bases; unmatched bases: 12. Germline V gives CDR1 MDHEN, CDR2 SYDVKM. The CDR3 region is CASSFSGTSRSSSYNEQFF. CDR3 nucleotides: TGTGCCAGCAGTTTCTCCGGGACTAGCCGTTCAAGCTCCTACAATGAGCAGTTCTTC.

In its sample, this clonotype was seen many times. The chain employs TRBV29-1 and TRBJ1-5; D unclear. V gave up 7 bases and J gave up 0 bases, with 7 bases separating them. The CDR3 is made up of 12 amino acids. Germline V gene lookup returns CDR1 SQVTM and CDR2 ANQGSEA. As DNA, the CDR3 is TGCAGCGCCGGCAATAGCAATCAGCCCCAGCATTTT. It codes for CSAGNSNQPQHF.

This clonotype was picked up many times. The J gene is TRBJ1-1, the V gene TRBV30, with 7 positions matching TRBD1. The V segment lost 2 bases and the J segment 7 bases; nucleotides outside the gene matches: 13. Germline loops: CDR1 GTSNPN, CDR2 SVGIG (reference sequence). The CDR3 totals 15 residues. The CDR3 nucleotides read TGTGCCTGGAGTAAGGCGAACAGGGGCGGAATTGAAGCTTTCTTT. Translated: CAWSKANRGGIEAFF.

This clonotype occurred many times. This chain links TRBV29-1 with TRBJ1-1; D is uncertain. In germline, CDR1 is SQVTM, CDR2 ANQGSEA. Trimming stripped 7 bases from V and 5 bases from J, with 14 bases between. There are 12 residues in the CDR3. The CDR3, as DNA: TGCAGCGCGATCCGGGAGGGAACTGAAGCTTTCTTT. Translation gives CSAIREGTEAFF.

This clonotype was seen more than once but under ten times. The CDR3: CSANRGQGAREQYF. In DNA form, the CDR3 reads TGCAGTGCTAACCGGGGACAGGGGGCGCGTGAGCAGTACTTC. The rearrangement links TRBV20-1 to TRBJ2-7; 12 bases agree with TRBD1. This CDR3 has 14 amino acids. V shed 4 bases and J 7 bases; nucleotides not matched to a gene: 8. Germline CDR1 and CDR2: DFQATT and SNEGSKA (reference sequence).

J is TRBJ1-3 and V is TRBV12-5, with a possible D match to TRBD1 (5 bases). Germline loops: CDR1 LGHNT, CDR2 FRNRAP. The CDR3 is 12 amino acids. Trimming took off 6 bases at V and 2 bases at J, with 5 bases between the two ends. Here the CDR3 reads CASGGAGNTIYF. The CDR3, as DNA: TGTGCTAGTGGGGGGGCTGGAAACACCATATATTTT.

In its sample, this clonotype was seen many times. This chain joins TRBV6-1 and TRBJ2-7, with TRBD1 matching over 10 bases. The length of the CDR3 is 13 residues. Trimming cost V 6 bases and J 7 bases; bases outside gene matches: 6. The germline CDR1 and CDR2 sequences are MNHNS and SASEGT. The CDR3 nucleotides read TGTGCCAGCAGGGACAGGGGGGAGAGGGAGCAGTACTTC. As protein: CASRDRGEREQYF.

This clonotype was observed at least ten times. V usage is TRBV6-2 or TRBV6-3 and J usage is TRBJ2-5, with 8 bases lining up with TRBD1. CDR1 is MNHEY, CDR2 SVGEGT, per germline. The ends lost 5 bases at V and 4 bases at J; junction bases unmatched: 6. CDR3 length: 14 amino acids. The CDR3 loop reads CASSLTTGGETQYF. The CDR3 bases are TGTGCCAGCAGTCTTACCACAGGGGGAGAGACCCAGTACTTC.

This clonotype was seen ten or more times. The rearrangement joins TRBV6-5 to TRBJ2-7; 9 bases fit TRBD1. Unmatched junction bases numbered 6, after V lost 0 bases and J lost 6 bases. This CDR3 has 15 amino acids. Germline V CDR1 and CDR2: MNHEY, SVGAGI. CDR3 region: CASSYSYRGLGEQYF. In DNA, the CDR3 is TGTGCCAGCAGTTACTCGTACAGGGGGCTTGGCGAGCAGTACTTC.

This clonotype was recorded at least ten times. The genes are TRBV6-2 or TRBV6-3 and TRBJ2-7, with TRBD1 identical over 7 bases. The germline CDR1 and CDR2 sequences are MNHEY and SVGEGT. J lost 3 bases, V lost 6 bases, and 20 bases had no gene match. The CDR3 length is 18 residues. The CDR3 here is CASSPRAKGQRFFYEQYF. As DNA, the CDR3 is TGTGCCAGCAGCCCGCGCGCGAAGGGACAGCGGTTTTTCTACGAGCAGTACTTC.

This sequence joins TRBV27 and TRBJ1-1; D is perhaps TRBD1 (5 bases). Trimming removed 5 bases from V and 2 bases from J, with 24 bases in between. The CDR3 runs to 18 residues. The germline CDR1 and CDR2 sequences are MNHEY and SMNVEV (reference sequence). The CDR3 loop reads CASSGEWWQGDINTEAFF. Here the CDR3 DNA reads TGTGCCAGCAGTGGGGAATGGTGGCAGGGAGATATTAACACTGAAGCTTTCTTT.

This clonotype has just a few counts. The chain couples TRBV27 to TRBJ1-5, with 7 bases fitting TRBD1. With 6 bases clipped from V and 6 bases from J, the junction kept 8 bases outside the gene matches. Germline CDR1 MNHEY, CDR2 SMNVEV (reference sequence). The CDR3 loop spans 14 amino acids. CDR3 sequence reads: CASSPGQLRQPQHF. The CDR3 DNA reads TGTGCCAGCAGCCCGGGACAGCTCCGTCAGCCCCAGCATTTT.

This clonotype was seen ten or more times. The chain combines TRBV27 with TRBJ2-7; a possible D gene is TRBD2 (6 bases). V lost 3 bases and J 4 bases, leaving 10 bases between the germline ends. From germline, CDR1 is MNHEY and CDR2 SMNVEV (reference sequence). The CDR3 totals 13 residues. CDR3 bases: TGTGCCAGCAGTTTTGCCAGCGGGTACGAGCAGTACTTC. It encodes CASSFASGYEQYF.

The rearrangement joins TRBV6-5 to TRBJ2-1, with TRBD1 matching 7 bases. The CDR3 extends over 15 amino acids. Germline loops: CDR1 MNHEY, CDR2 SVGAGI. J was trimmed by 4 bases and V by 6 bases; bases with no gene match: 9. For the CDR3, the DNA is TGTGCCAGCAGGGGACCCGAGGGACAGTACAATGAGCAGTTCTTC. Its translation is CASRGPEGQYNEQFF.

This clonotype has at least ten counts. The rearrangement uses TRBV28 and TRBJ2-5; perhaps TRBD2 as D (6 bases). V lost 2 bases to trimming and J lost 1 base, with 11 bases between them. This CDR3 contains 15 residues. CDR1 MDHEN and CDR2 SYDVKM come from the germline V gene. In DNA, the CDR3 is TGTGCCAGCAGTTTACGACGCGGGGCCCAAGAGACCCAGTACTTC. Translation gives CASSLRRGAQETQYF.